This entry describes one T cell receptor (beta chain). The TCRbeta library was prepared with unique molecular identifiers. TCRdb redid the calling of the PCR reads with MiXCR, one entry per CDR3 protein. The sample consists of hundreds of thousands of distinct CDR3 sequences, roughly 33% of them appearing once. The entry originates in a study of T-cell reconstitution after alpha-beta-depleted transplantation in children. The receptor was derived from a human donor who donated a stem cell graft to a child with aplastic anemia. The sample here was PBMCs from the stem cell graft donor, taken from the stem cell graft.

The CDR3 nucleotides are TGCGCCAGCACCCTGGACAGGAACACTGAAGCTTTCTTT. It codes for CASTLDRNTEAFF. This chain connects TRBV4-3 to TRBJ1-1; a possible D gene is TRBD1 (6 bases). Germline V gene data show CDR1 as LGHNA and CDR2 as YSLEER. The length of the CDR3 is 13 residues. Trimming left V 7 bases short and J 1 base short, with 10 bases between.